These 5 T cell receptor beta chains were sequenced from one sample in a study of T cell clonality in common variable immunodeficiency (dated by TCRdb to the mid-2010s). The library was built by means of the immunoSEQ multiplex PCR assay. TCRdb provides this immuneACCESS table in a form limited to in-frame rearrangements. Some clones are lacking; in checked studies, under half of them reflect an unresolved V gene, and why the rest are absent is not known. The sample records under 60,000 clones, none occurring a single time. The ten largest clones take up less than 4% of the sample. The sample taken for sequencing was peripheral blood mononuclear cells. The receptors shown here come from a person aged 18 to 75 in good health.

To note about this clone: The read ends 3 residues before the CDR3 terminus; that terminus is restored from the germline J gene. V usage is TRBV19 and J usage is TRBJ1-1; TRBD1 matches at 7 bases. CDR3 length equals 15 residues. Trimming removed 3 bases from V and 4 bases from J; junction bases left unmatched: 8. Germline CDR1 reads LNHDA; CDR2 reads SQIVND (reference sequence). The CDR3 is CASSISNRGSTEAFF. Incomplete CDR3 DNA: TGTGCCAGTAGTATCTCCAACAGGGGTTCCACTGAA.

At least ten counts were recorded for this clone. With the read ending 3 residues before the CDR3 end, the germline J gene is used to fill in that end. This chain links TRBV7-2 with TRBJ2-2, with 7 bases that match TRBD1. CDR3 size: 14 residues. V lost 6 bases, J lost 6 bases, and 7 bases stayed unmatched. In germline, CDR1 is SGHTA, CDR2 FQGNSA. This chain's CDR3 is CASRNRGGSGELFF. The CDR3 DNA, read in part, is TGTGCCAGCAGGAACAGGGGTGGATCCGGGGAG.

At least ten counts were recorded for this clone. The read ends 3 residues early relative to the CDR3; the germline J gene fills the gap. The chain recombines TRBV20-1 with TRBJ2-7; TRBD2 matches at 13 bases. Germline V CDR1 and CDR2: DFQATT, SNEGSKA (reference sequence). V was pared by 0 bases and J by 4 bases, with 6 bases of the junction left unmatched. This CDR3 contains 16 residues. This CDR3 reads CSARDFRTSGGYEQYF. The covered CDR3 bases are TGCAGTGCTAGAGATTTTCGGACTAGCGGGGGTTACGAG.

This clone was detected many times. The CDR3 DNA, read in part, is TGTGCCAGCAGCCAAGCCCTCGACAGGGGCCCCTACAATGAG. Amino acid sequence: CASSQALDRGPYNE. Given in full, the CDR3 is CASSQALDRGPYNEQFF. J is TRBJ2-1 and V is TRBV14; 8 nucleotides match TRBD1. The read falls 3 residues short of the CDR3 end, and the missing part is taken from the germline J gene. The CDR3 sequence is 17 residues long. J gave up 2 bases and V 1 base, and 7 bases lay outside the gene matches. Germline V CDR1 and CDR2: SGHDN, FVKESK.

This clone was observed a handful of times. The missing CDR3 end, 3 residues past where the read stops, is filled in from the germline J gene. V gene TRBV6-4 combines with J gene TRBJ1-1, with D uncertain. V lost 3 bases and J 5 bases, leaving 16 bases between the germline ends. The CDR3 runs to 15 residues. Per germline, CDR1 MRHNA and CDR2 SNTAGT. The sequenced CDR3 bases are TGTGCCAGCAGTGAAGGAGGGTCTCCTCGAACTGAA. Amino acids: CASSEGGSPRTE. The whole CDR3 region reads CASSEGGSPRTEAFF.